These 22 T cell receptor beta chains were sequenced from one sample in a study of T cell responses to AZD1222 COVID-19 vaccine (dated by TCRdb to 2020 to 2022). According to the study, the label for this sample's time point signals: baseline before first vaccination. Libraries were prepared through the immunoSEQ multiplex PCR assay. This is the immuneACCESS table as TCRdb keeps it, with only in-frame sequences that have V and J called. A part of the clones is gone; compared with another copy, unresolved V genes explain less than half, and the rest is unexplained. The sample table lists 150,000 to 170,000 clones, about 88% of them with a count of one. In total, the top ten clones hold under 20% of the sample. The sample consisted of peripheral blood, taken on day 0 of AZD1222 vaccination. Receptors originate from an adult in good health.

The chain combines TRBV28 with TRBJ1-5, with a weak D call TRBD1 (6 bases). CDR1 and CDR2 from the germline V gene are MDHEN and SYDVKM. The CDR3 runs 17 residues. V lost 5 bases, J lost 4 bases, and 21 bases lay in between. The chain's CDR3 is CASSTPGQGIPNQPQHF. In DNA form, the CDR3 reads TGTGCCAGCAGTACTCCTGGCCAGGGGATACCAAATCAGCCCCAGCATTTT.

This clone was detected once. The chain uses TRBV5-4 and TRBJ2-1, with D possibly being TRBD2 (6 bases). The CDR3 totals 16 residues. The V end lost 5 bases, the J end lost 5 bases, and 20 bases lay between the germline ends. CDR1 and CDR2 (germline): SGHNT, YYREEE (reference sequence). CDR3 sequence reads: CASRPDPGGDNNEQFF. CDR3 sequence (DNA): TGTGCCAGCAGACCAGATCCCGGGGGAGATAACAATGAGCAGTTCTTC.

CDR3 nucleotides: TGTGCCAGCAGTTACTCGATTCAGTACAATGAGCAGTTCTTC. Its protein product is CASSYSIQYNEQFF. The genes are TRBV6-5 and TRBJ2-1; D is ambiguous. This CDR3 is 14 amino acids long. Germline CDR1 MNHEY, CDR2 SVGAGI. Trimming removed 0 bases at V and 4 bases at J, with 7 bases between.

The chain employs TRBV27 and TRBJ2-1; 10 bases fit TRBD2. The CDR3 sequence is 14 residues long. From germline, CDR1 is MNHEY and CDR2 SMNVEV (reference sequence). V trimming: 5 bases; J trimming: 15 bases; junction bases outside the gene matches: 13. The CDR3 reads CASSPQTSGPAWFF. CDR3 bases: TGTGCCAGCAGTCCTCAGACTAGCGGGCCAGCGTGGTTCTTC.

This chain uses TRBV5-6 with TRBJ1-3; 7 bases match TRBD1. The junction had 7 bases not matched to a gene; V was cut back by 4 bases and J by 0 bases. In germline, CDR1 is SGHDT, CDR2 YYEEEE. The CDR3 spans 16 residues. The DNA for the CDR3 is TGTGCCAGCAGCCTATGGACAGGTTACTCTGGAAACACCATATATTTT. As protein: CASSLWTGYSGNTIYF.

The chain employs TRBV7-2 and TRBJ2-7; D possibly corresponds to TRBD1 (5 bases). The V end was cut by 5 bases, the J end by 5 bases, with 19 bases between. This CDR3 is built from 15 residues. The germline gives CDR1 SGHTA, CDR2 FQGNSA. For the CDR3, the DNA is TGTGCCAGCAGCCCTCAACTGACAGCAATGCACGAGCAGTACTTC. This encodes CASSPQLTAMHEQYF.

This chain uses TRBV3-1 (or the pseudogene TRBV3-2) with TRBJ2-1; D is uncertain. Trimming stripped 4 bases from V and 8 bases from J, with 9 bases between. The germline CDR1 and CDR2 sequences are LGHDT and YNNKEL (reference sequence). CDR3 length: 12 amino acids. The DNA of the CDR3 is TGTGCCAGCAGCCGGGTCCCCCATGAGCAGTTCTTC. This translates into CASSRVPHEQFF.

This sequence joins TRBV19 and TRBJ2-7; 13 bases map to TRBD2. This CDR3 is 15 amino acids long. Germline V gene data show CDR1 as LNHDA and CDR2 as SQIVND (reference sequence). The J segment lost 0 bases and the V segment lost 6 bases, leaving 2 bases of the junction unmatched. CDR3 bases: TGTGCCAGTAGGACTAGCGGGAGGCCCTCCTACGAGCAGTACTTC. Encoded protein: CASRTSGRPSYEQYF.

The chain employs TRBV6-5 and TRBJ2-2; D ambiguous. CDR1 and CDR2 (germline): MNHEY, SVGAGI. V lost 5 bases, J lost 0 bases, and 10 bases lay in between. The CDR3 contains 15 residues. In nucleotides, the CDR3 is TGTGCCAGCAGTCCCGGATCCGCGAACACCGGGGAGCTGTTTTTT. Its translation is CASSPGSANTGELFF.

In DNA form, the CDR3 reads TGTGCCAGCAGCTACGGCAGTACAGGAGAGACCCAGTACTTC. This encodes CASSYGSTGETQYF. V and J are TRBV11-2 and TRBJ2-5, with D possibly TRBD1 on 5 matching bases. This CDR3 is 14 amino acids long. V gave up 4 bases and J gave up 4 bases, with 13 bases separating them. CDR1 SGHAT and CDR2 FQNNGV come from the germline V gene.

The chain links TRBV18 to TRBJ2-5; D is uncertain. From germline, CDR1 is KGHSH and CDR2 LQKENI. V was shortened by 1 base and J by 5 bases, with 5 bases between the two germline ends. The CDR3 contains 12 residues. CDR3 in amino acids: CASSPQGETQYF. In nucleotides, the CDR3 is TGTGCCAGCTCACCACAGGGTGAGACCCAGTACTTC. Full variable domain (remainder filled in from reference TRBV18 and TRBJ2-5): NAGVMQNPRHLVRRRGQEARLRCSPMKGHSHVYWYRQLPEEGLKFMVYLQKENIIDESGMPKERFSAEFPKEGPSILRIQQVVRGDSAAYFCASSPQGETQYFGPGTRLLVL.

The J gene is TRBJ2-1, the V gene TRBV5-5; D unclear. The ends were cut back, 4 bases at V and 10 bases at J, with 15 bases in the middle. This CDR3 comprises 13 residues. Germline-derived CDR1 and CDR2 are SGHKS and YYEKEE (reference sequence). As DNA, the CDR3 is TGTGCCAGCAGCCCTGTTGTGGTTACCGAGCAGTTCTTC. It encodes CASSPVVVTEQFF.

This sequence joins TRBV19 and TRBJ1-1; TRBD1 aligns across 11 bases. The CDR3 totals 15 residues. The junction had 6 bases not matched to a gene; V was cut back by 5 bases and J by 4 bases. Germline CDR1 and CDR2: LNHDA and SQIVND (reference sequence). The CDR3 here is CASSGRDRGITEAFF. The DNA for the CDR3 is TGTGCCAGTAGTGGCAGGGACAGGGGGATCACTGAAGCTTTCTTT.

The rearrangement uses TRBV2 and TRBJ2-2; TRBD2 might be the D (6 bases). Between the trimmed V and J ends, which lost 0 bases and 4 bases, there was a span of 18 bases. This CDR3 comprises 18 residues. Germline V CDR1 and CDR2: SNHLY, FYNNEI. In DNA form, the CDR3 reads TGTGCCAGCAGTGAAGCGCCGGTTTGGGGGGTGGCCACCGGGGAGCTGTTTTTT. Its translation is CASSEAPVWGVATGELFF.

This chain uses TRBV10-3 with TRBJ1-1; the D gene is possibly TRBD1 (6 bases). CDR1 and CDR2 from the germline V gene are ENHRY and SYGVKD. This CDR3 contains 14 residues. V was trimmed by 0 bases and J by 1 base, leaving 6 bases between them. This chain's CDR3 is CAISESGQNTEAFF. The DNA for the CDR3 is TGTGCCATCAGTGAGTCGGGACAGAACACTGAAGCTTTCTTT.

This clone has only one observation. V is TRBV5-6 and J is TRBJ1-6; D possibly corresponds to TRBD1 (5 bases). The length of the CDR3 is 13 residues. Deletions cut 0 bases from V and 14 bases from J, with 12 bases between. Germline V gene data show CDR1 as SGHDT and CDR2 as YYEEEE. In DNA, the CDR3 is TGTGCCAGCAGCTTGGCAGGCTTACAGGCCCTCCACTTT. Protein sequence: CASSLAGLQALHF.

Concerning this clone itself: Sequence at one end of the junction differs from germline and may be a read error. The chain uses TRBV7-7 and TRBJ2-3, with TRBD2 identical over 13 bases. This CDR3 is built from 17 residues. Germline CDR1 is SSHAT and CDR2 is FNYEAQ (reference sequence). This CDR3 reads CASSQTSGGPSTDTQYF. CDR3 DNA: TGTGCTAGCAGCCAGACTAGCGGGGGGCCGAGCACAGATACGCAGTATTTT.

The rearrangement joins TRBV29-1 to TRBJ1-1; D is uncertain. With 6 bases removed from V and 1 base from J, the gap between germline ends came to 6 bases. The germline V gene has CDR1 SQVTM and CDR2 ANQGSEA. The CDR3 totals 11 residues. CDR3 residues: CSVAKNTEAFF. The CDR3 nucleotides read TGCAGCGTCGCCAAGAACACTGAAGCTTTCTTT.

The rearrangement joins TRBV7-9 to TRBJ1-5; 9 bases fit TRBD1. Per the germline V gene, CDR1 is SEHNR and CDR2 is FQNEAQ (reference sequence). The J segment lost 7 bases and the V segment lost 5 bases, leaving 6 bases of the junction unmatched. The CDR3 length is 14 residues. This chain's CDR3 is CASSPGQGRQPQHF. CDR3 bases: TGTGCCAGCAGCCCGGGACAGGGACGACAGCCCCAGCATTTT.

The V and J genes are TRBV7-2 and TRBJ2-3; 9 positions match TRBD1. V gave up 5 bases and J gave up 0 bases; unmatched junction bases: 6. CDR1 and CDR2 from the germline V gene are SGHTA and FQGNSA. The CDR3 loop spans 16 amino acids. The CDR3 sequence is CASSPLGQGSTDTQYF. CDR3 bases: TGTGCCAGCAGCCCCCTGGGACAGGGCAGCACAGATACGCAGTATTTT.

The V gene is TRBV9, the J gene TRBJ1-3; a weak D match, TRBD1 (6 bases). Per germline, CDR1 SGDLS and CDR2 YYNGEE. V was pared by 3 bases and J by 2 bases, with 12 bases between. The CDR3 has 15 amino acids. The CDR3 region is CASSEGGQAGNTIYF. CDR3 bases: TGTGCCAGCAGCGAGGGGGGGCAAGCTGGAAACACCATATATTTT.

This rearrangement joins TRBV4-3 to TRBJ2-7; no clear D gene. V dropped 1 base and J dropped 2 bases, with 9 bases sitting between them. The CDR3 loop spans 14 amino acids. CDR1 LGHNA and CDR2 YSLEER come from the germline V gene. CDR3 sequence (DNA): TGCGCCAGCAGCCAAGGGGTCGAGACCTACGAGCAGTACTTC. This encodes CASSQGVETYEQYF.